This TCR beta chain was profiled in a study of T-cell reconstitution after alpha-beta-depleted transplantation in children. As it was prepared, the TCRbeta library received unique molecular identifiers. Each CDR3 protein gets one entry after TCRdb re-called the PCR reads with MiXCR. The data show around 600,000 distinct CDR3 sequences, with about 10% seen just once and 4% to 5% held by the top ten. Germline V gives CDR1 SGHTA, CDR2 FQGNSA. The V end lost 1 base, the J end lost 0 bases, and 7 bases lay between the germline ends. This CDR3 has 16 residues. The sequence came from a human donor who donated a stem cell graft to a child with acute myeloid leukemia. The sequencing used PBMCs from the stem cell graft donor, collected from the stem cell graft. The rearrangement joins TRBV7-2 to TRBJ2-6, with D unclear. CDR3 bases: TGTGCCAGCAGCTTAGTCTTTAACTCTGGGGCCAACGTCCTGACTTTC. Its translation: CASSLVFNSGANVLTF.